This TCR beta chain was documented in a study of cytomegalovirus exposure and HLA in healthy donors. Whole-study results and caveats: A missense variant in DCLRE1C was later tied to TCR beta V- and J-gene trimming.

With respect to this clone: The antigen remains unidentified.

PCR used 60 Vbeta primers and 13 Jbeta primers. Repertoires were generated with immunoSEQ multiplex PCR, while TCRdb's copy carries only in-frame clones and drops some. The data show over 130,000 clones, approximately 72% seen once. The CDR3 runs to 14 residues. Deletions cut 2 bases from V and 5 bases from J, with 12 bases between. Germline CDR1 MNHEY, CDR2 SVGAGI. The receptor comes from an older woman in good health and CMV-seronegative. V and J are TRBV6-5 and TRBJ2-5; D is unclear. Sequencing input: PBMCs. CDR3 nucleotides: TGTGCCAGCAGTTACGTGGTGGGCCGGGAGACCCAGTACTTC. This sequence encodes CASSYVVGRETQYF.